Listed below are T cell receptor beta chains from one sample, sequenced in a study of T cells in Graves' hyperthyroidism and ophthalmopathy. Using its own MiXCR run on the multiplex PCR reads, TCRdb lists one record per CDR3 protein. In the table there are 350,000 or so distinct CDR3 sequences, about a sixth of which are singletons. The sequencing sample was made of blood. These receptors all come from a woman aged 40 to 50 with Graves' ophthalmopathy. CDR3s include the opening cysteine and the closing phenylalanine or tryptophan. A D gene is named only where the DNA matches it firmly. The size of a clone is reported for some rows only, either as once, few or many, or as a class for expanded clones.

D gene | J gene | V gene | clone size | CDR3 protein | CDR3 DNA
- | TRBJ2-5 | TRBV28 | many | CASSSPVAEKQETQYF | TGTGCCAGCAGTTCGCCCGTAGCGGAGAAACAAGAGACCCAGTACTTC
- | TRBJ2-7 | TRBV11-2 | many | CASSLVPRLGQYF | TGTGCCAGCAGCTTAGTCCCTCGCTTAGGGCAGTACTTC
TRBD1 | TRBJ2-2 | TRBV28 | many | CASSEPGGAPAGELFF | TGTGCCAGCAGTGAGCCAGGGGGCGCCCCGGCCGGGGAGCTGTTTTTT
TRBD2 | TRBJ2-7 | TRBV12-3/TRBV12-4 | many | CASRERETSYEQYF | TGTGCCAGCAGGGAGCGGGAGACGTCCTACGAGCAGTACTTC
- | TRBJ2-5 | TRBV24-1 | many | CATSERSGRPTQYF | TGTGCCACCAGTGAGCGGTCGGGCAGGCCAACCCAGTACTTC
TRBD1 | TRBJ2-2 | TRBV27 | many | CASSFRDSLGAGELFF | TGTGCCAGCAGTTTCAGGGACAGCCTCGGGGCCGGGGAGCTGTTTTTT
- | TRBJ1-2 | TRBV4-3 | - | CASSQVAGTSLNYGYTF | TGCGCCAGCAGCCAAGTCGCCGGGACATCTTTAAACTATGGCTACACCTTC
- | TRBJ1-1 | TRBV12-3/TRBV12-4 | many | CASSFAGGRAFF | TGTGCCAGCAGTTTTGCGGGGGGGAGGGCTTTCTTT
- | TRBJ1-1 | TRBV24-1 | many | CATSDYGSEAFF | TGTGCCACCAGTGATTACGGATCAGAAGCTTTCTTT
TRBD2 | TRBJ2-5 | TRBV15 | few | CATSRDGGGEETQYF | TGTGCCACCAGCAGAGACGGGGGGGGTGAAGAGACCCAGTACTTC
TRBD1 | TRBJ1-6 | TRBV28 | - | CASWDRGLNSPLHF | TGTGCCAGCTGGGACAGGGGGCTAAATTCACCCCTCCACTTT
- | TRBJ1-2 | TRBV12-3/TRBV12-4 | many | CASSYDSRNYGYTF | TGTGCCAGCAGCTATGACAGCCGAAACTATGGCTACACCTTC
- | TRBJ2-4 | TRBV6-2/TRBV6-3 | few | CASQTRLGGKNIQYF | TGTGCCAGTCAAACTCGCCTGGGGGGCAAAAACATTCAGTACTTC
- | TRBJ1-2 | TRBV6-1 | many | CASSNNYGYTF | TGTGCCAGCAGCAATAACTATGGCTACACCTTC
TRBD1 | TRBJ1-5 | TRBV6-1 | - | CASSEVGQGVNSNQPQHF | TGTGCCAGCAGTGAAGTGGGACAGGGGGTCAATAGCAATCAGCCCCAGCATTTT